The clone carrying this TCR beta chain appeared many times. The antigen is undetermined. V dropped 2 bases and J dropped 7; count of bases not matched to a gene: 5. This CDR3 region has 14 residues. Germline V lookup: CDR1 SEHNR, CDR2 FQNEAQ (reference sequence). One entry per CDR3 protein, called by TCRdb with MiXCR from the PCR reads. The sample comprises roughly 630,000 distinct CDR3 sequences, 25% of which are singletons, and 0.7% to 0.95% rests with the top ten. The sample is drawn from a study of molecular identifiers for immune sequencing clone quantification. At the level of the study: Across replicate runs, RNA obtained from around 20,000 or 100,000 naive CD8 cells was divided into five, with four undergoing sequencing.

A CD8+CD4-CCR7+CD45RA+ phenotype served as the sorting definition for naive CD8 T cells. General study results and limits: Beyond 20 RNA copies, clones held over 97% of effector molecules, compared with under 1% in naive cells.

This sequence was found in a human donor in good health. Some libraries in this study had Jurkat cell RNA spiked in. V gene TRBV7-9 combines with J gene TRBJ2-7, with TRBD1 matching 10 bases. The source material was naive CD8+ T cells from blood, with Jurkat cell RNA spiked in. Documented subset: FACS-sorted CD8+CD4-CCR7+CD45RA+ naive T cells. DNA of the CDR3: TGTGCCAGCAGCTTATGGACAGGGGGGAGTGAGCAGTACTTC. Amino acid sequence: CASSLWTGGSEQYF. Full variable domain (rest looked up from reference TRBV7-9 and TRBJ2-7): DTGVSQNPRHKITKRGQNVTFRCDPISEHNRLYWYRQTLGQGPEFLTYFQNEAQLEKSRLLSDRFSAERPKGSFSTLEIQRTEQGDSAMYLCASSLWTGGSEQYFGPGTRLTVT.